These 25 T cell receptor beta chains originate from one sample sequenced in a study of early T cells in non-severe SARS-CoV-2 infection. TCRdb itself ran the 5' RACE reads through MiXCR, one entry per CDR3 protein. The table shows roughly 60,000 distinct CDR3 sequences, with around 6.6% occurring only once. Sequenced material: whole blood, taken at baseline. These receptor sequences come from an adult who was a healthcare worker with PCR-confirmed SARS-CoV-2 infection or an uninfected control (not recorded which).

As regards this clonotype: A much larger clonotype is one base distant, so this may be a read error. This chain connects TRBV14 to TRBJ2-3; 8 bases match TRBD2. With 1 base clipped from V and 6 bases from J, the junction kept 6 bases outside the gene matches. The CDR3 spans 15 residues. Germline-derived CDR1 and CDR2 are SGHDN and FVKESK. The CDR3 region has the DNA TGTGCCAGCAGCCAAGCAGCGGGGGTGTGGGATACGCAGTATTTT. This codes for CASSQAAGVWDTQYF.

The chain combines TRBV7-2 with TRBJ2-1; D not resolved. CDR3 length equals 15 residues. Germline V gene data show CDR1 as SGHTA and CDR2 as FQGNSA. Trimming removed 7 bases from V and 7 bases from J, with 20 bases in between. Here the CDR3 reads CASNGQAGRGNEQFF. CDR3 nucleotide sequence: TGTGCCAGCAATGGGCAGGCAGGTAGAGGTAATGAGCAGTTCTTC.

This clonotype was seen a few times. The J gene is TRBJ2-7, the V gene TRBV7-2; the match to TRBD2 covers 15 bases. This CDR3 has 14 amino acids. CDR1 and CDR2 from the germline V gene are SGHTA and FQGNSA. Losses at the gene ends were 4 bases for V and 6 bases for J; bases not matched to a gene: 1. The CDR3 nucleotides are TGTGCCAGCAGCTCGGGACTAGCGGGGGGCGAGCAGTACTTC. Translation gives CASSSGLAGGEQYF.

CDR3 in amino acids: CASSVLAGGPDTQYF. In DNA form, the CDR3 reads TGTGCCAGCAGTGTACTAGCGGGGGGGCCAGATACGCAGTATTTT. V usage is TRBV28 and J usage is TRBJ2-3; 13 bases match TRBD2. V dropped 5 bases and J dropped 4; count of bases not matched to a gene: 3. The CDR3 length is 15 residues. The V gene's germline CDR1 is MDHEN and CDR2 SYDVKM.

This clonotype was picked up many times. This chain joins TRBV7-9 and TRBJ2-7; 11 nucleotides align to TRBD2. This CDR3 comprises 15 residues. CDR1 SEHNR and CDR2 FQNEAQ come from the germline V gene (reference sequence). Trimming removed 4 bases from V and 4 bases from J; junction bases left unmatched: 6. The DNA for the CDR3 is TGTGCCAGCAGCTCTTATAGCGGGGGGGCTTACGAGCAGTACTTC. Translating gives CASSSYSGGAYEQYF.

CDR3 DNA sequence: TGCGCCAGCAGCCCCATGGACAGGGGTAGTGGCTACACCTTC. It encodes CASSPMDRGSGYTF. The rearrangement links TRBV4-3 to TRBJ1-2; 9 bases agree with TRBD1. The CDR3 extends over 14 amino acids. V shed 4 bases and J 7 bases; nucleotides not matched to a gene: 7. In germline, CDR1 is LGHNA, CDR2 YSLEER.

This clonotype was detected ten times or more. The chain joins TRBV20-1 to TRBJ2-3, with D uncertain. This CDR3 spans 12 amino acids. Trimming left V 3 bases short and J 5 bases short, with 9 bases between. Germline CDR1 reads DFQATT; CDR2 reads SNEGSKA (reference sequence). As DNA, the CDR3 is TGCAGTGCTAGGATAGGGAAAGATACGCAGTATTTT. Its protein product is CSARIGKDTQYF.

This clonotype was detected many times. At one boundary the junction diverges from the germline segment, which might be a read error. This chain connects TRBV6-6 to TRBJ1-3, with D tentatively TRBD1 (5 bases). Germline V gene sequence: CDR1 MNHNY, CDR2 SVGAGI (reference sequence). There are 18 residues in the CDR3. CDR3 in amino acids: CASSYSLQGSPAGNTIYF. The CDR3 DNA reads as TGTGCCAGCAGCTACTCCCTCCAGGGCTCCCCCGCTGGAAACACCATATATTTT.

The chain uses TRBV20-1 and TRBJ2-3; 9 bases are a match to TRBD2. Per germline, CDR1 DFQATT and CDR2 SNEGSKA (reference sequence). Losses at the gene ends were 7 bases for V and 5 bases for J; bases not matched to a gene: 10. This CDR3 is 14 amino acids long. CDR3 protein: CSERGGVFGDTQYF. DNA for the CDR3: TGCAGTGAGCGCGGGGGGGTATTTGGAGATACGCAGTATTTT.

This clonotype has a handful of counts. As DNA, the CDR3 is TGTGCCAGCAGCCAAGATCGGGACAGATACACCGGGGAGCTGTTTTTT. It codes for CASSQDRDRYTGELFF. This rearrangement joins TRBV4-2 to TRBJ2-2; 7 nucleotides line up with TRBD1. V was pared by 0 bases and J by 3 bases, with 4 bases of the junction left unmatched. Germline loops: CDR1 LGHNA, CDR2 YNFKEQ. This CDR3 is built from 16 residues.

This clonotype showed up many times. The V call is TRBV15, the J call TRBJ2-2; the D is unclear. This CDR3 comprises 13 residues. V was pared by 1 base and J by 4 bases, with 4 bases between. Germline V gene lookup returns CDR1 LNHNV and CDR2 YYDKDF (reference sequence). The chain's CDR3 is CATSRGLTGELFF. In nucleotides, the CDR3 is TGTGCCACCAGCAGAGGACTCACCGGGGAGCTGTTTTTT.

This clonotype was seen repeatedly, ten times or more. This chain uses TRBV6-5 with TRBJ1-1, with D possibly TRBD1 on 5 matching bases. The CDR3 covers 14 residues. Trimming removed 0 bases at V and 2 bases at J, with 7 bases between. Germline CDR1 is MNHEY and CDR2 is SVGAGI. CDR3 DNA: TGTGCCAGCAGTTACTCCCAGGGTAACACTGAAGCTTTCTTT. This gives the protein CASSYSQGNTEAFF.

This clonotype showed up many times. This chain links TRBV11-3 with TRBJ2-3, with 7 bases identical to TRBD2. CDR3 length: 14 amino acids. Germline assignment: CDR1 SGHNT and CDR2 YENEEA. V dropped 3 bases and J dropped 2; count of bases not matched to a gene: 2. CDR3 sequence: CASSFAGDTDTQYF. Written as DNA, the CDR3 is TGTGCCAGCAGCTTCGCGGGAGACACAGATACGCAGTATTTT. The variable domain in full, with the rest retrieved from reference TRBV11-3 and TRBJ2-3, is EAGVVQSPRYKIIEKKQPVAFWCNPISGHNTLYWYLQNLGQGPELLIRYENEEAVDDSQLPKDRFSAERLKGVDSTLKIQPAELGDSAVYLCASSFAGDTDTQYFGPGTRLTVL.

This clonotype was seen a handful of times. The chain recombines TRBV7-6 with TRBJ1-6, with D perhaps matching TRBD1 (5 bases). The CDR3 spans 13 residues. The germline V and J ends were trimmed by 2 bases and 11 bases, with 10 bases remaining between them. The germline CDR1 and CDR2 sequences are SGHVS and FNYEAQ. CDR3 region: CASSLKQGTPLHF. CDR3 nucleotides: TGTGCCAGCAGCTTAAAGCAGGGCACACCCCTCCACTTT.

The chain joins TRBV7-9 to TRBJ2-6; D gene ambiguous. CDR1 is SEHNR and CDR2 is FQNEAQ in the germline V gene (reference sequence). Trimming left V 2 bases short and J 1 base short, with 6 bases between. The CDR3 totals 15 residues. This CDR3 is CASSLMTSGANVLTF. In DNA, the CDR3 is TGTGCCAGCAGCTTAATGACTTCTGGGGCCAACGTCCTGACTTTC.

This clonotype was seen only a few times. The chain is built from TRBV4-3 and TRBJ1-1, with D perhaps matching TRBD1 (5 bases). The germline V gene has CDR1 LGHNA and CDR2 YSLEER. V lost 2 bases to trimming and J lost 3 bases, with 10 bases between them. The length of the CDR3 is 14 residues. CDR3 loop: CASSQNQGDTEAFF. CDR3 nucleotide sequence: TGCGCCAGCAGCCAAAATCAGGGTGACACTGAAGCTTTCTTT.

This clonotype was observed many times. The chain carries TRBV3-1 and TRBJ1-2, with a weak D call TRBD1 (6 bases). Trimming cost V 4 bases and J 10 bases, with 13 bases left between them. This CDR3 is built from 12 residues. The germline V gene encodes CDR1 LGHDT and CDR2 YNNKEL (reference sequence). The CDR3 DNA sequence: TGTGCCAGCAGCCGGGCAGGGGAAGACTACACCTTC. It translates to CASSRAGEDYTF.

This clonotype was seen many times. CDR3: CASSYVDYPGYNEQFF. The CDR3 DNA reads as TGTGCCAGCAGTTACGTGGACTACCCTGGCTACAATGAGCAGTTCTTC. The J gene is TRBJ2-1, the V gene TRBV6-5, with TRBD2 as a possible D gene (6 bases). Germline CDR1 MNHEY, CDR2 SVGAGI. The CDR3 runs 16 residues. The V and J ends lost 2 bases and 3 bases respectively, with 14 bases between them.

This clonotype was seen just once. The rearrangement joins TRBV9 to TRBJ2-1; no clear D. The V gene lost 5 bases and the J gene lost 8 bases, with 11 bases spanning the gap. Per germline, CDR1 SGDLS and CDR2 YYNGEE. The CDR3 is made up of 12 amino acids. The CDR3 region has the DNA TGTGCCAGCAGTTTAAACCCCCATGAGCAGTTCTTC. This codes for CASSLNPHEQFF.

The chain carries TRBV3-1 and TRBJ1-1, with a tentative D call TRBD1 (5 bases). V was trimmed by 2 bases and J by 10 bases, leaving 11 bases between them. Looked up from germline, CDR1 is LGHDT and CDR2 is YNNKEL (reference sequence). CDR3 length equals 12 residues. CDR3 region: CASSQIGQGAFF. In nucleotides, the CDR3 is TGTGCCAGCAGCCAAATAGGGCAGGGAGCTTTCTTT.

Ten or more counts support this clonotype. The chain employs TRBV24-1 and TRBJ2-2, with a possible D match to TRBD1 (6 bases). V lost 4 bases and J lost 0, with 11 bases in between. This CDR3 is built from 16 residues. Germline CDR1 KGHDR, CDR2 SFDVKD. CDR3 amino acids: CATSETGQTNTGELFF. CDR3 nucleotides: TGTGCCACCAGTGAAACCGGACAGACGAACACCGGGGAGCTGTTTTTT.

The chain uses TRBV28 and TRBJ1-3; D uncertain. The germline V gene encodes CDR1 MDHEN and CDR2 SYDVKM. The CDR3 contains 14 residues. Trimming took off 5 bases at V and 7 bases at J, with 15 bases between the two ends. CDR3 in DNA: TGTGCCAGCAGTCCCACCATGTGGGAGAACACCATATATTTT. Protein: CASSPTMWENTIYF.

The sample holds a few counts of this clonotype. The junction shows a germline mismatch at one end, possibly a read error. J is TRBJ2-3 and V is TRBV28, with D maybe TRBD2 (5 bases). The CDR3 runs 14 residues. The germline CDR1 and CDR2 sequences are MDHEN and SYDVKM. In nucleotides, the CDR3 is TGTGCCAGCACCTTATCCTCTAGCAGAGATACGCAGTATTTT. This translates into CASTLSSSRDTQYF.

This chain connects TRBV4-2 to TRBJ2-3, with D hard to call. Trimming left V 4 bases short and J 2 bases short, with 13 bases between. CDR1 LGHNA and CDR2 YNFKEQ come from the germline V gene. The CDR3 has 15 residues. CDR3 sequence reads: CASSLLKPLTDTQYF. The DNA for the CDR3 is TGTGCCAGCAGCCTACTAAAACCTCTCACAGATACGCAGTATTTT.

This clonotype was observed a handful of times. DNA for the CDR3: TGTGCCAGCAGCAATCGGGAGACAGCGAACACTGAAGCTTTCTTT. Encoded protein: CASSNRETANTEAFF. The rearrangement joins TRBV21-1 to TRBJ1-1. TRBV21-1 is flagged as a pseudogene. This CDR3 contains 15 residues.